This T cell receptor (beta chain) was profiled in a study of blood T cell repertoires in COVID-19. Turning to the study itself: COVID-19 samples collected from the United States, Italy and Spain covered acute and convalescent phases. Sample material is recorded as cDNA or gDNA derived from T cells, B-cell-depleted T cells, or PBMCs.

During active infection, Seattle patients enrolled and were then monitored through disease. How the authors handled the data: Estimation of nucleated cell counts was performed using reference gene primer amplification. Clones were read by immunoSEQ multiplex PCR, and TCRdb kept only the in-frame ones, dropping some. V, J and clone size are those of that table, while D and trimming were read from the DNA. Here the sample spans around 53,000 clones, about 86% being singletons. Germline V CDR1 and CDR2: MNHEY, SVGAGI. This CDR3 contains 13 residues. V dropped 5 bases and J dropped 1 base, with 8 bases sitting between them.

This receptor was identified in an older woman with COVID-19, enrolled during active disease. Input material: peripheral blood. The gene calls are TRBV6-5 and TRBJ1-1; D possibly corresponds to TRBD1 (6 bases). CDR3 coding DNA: TGTGCCAGCAGTAGGACAGCGAACACTGAAGCTTTCTTT. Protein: CASSRTANTEAFF.